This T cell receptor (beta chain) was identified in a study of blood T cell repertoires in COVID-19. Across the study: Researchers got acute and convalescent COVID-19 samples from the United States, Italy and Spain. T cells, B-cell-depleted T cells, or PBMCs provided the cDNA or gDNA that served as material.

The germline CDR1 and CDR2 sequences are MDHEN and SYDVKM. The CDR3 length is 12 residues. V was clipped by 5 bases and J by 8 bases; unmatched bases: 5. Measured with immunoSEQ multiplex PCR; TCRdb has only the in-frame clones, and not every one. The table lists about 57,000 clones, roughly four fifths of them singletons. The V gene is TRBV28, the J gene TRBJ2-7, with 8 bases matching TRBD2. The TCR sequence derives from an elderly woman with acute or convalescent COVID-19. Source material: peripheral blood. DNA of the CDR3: TGTGCCAGCAGTAAACTAGCGGCAAAGCAGTACTTC. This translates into CASSKLAAKQYF.